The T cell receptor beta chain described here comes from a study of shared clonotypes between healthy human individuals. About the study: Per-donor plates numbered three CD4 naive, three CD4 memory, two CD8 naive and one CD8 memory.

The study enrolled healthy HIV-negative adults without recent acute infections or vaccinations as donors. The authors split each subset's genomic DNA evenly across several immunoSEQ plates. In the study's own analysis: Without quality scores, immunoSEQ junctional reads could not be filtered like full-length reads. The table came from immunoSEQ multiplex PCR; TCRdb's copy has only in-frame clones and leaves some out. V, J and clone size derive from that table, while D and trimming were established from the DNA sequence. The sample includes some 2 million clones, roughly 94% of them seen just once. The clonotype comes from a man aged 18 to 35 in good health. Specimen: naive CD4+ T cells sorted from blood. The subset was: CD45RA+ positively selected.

The CDR3 bases are TGTGCCAGCAGTTTCGGAGGCCCGGGACCTTCCTACGAGCAGTACTTC. Translating it yields CASSFGGPGPSYEQYF. The rearrangement joins TRBV11-2 to TRBJ2-7; D is possibly TRBD1 or TRBD2 (5 bases each). The germline V gene encodes CDR1 SGHAT and CDR2 FQNNGV. V was pared by 6 bases and J by 1 base, with 19 bases between. The CDR3 is 16 residues long.